A single sample is the source of the 14 T cell receptor beta chains below, sequenced in a study of OX40 agonist ivuxolimab in advanced cancers. Library preparation used the immunoSEQ multiplex PCR assay. The source is immuneACCESS, and TCRdb retained only in-frame sequences with V and J called. Part of the clones is not carried over; for the studies checked, unresolved V genes explain less than half of this, and the remainder is unexplained. For this sample there are about 30,000 clones; 70% to 80% appear just once. Approximately 11% of the sample is in the top ten clones. Sequenced here: CD4+ or CD8+ T cells sorted from blood, sampled in a trial of the OX40 agonist ivuxolimab. The origin of the receptors is an adult with an advanced solid tumor such as melanoma, head and neck, liver or kidney cancer.

This clone was seen more than once but under ten times. The V call is TRBV14, the J call TRBJ2-5; the D call may be TRBD1 or TRBD2 (6 bases each). This CDR3 has 16 residues. CDR1 SGHDN and CDR2 FVKESK come from the germline V gene. Trimming shortened V by 0 bases and J by 5 bases, and 16 bases separated the two germline ends. The CDR3 bases are TGTGCCAGCAGCCAAGAACGAACGACTAGGGGGGAGACCCAGTACTTC. Translation gives CASSQERTTRGETQYF.

The chain is built from TRBV5-4 and TRBJ2-1; possible D gene TRBD2, 6 bases. Germline CDR1 is SGHNT and CDR2 is YYREEE (reference sequence). The germline V and J ends were trimmed by 6 bases and 5 bases, with 15 bases remaining between them. The length of the CDR3 is 14 residues. As DNA, the CDR3 is TGTGCCAGCATCCTGGGAGGTGTCCACAATGAGCAGTTCTTC. It translates to CASILGGVHNEQFF.

In this sample, this clone turned up a few times. The J gene is TRBJ2-7, the V gene TRBV11-2, with D possibly TRBD1 on 6 matching bases. Trimming removed 1 base at V and 4 bases at J, with 11 bases between. The CDR3 is made up of 14 amino acids. CDR1 and CDR2 from the germline V gene are SGHAT and FQNNGV. CDR3 protein: CASSLGRGGYEQYF. In DNA, the CDR3 is TGTGCCAGCAGCTTAGGCAGGGGCGGGTACGAGCAGTACTTC.

The V gene is TRBV28, the J gene TRBJ1-1; maybe TRBD1 (5 bases). V was pared by 6 bases and J by 13 bases, with 21 bases between. Germline CDR1 is MDHEN and CDR2 is SYDVKM. CDR3 length equals 13 residues. CDR3 sequence reads: CASSFGTVWLGFF. For the CDR3, the DNA is TGTGCCAGCAGCTTTGGGACTGTATGGCTCGGTTTCTTT.

This clone showed up just once. This sequence joins TRBV28 and TRBJ2-7; the match to TRBD1 covers 7 bases. CDR1 MDHEN and CDR2 SYDVKM come from the germline V gene. The CDR3 totals 12 residues. After removal of 6 bases from V and 4 bases from J, the junction contained 3 bases not matched to a gene. CDR3 DNA: TGTGCCAGCAGACAACAGGGGTACGAGCAGTACTTC. Amino acids: CASRQQGYEQYF.

V gene TRBV5-1 combines with J gene TRBJ2-7; 8 bases are shared with TRBD2. This CDR3 contains 12 residues. V lost 3 bases and J lost 6; bases outside the gene matches: 2. Looked up from germline, CDR1 is SGHRS and CDR2 is YFSETQ. CDR3 DNA sequence: TGCGCCAGCAGCTCGGGGGGGATCGAGCAGTACTTC. It yields the protein CASSSGGIEQYF. Together with reference TRBV5-1 and TRBJ2-7, the CDR3 gives the full variable domain: KAGVTQTPRYLIKTRGQQVTLSCSPISGHRSVSWYQQTPGQGLQFLFEYFSETQRNKGNFPGRFSGRQFSNSRSEMNVSTLELGDSALYLCASSSGGIEQYFGPGTRLTVT.

The chain carries TRBV30 and TRBJ1-2, with D perhaps matching TRBD1 (5 bases). Germline V lookup: CDR1 GTSNPN, CDR2 SVGIG (reference sequence). Trimming left V 4 bases short and J 2 bases short, with 14 bases between. This CDR3 has 14 residues. Here the CDR3 DNA reads TGTGCCTGGACCCCCACGGGGGGGAACTATGGCTACACCTTC. Protein: CAWTPTGGNYGYTF.

The rearrangement links TRBV7-2 to TRBJ2-7, with 7 bases identical to TRBD2. Germline lookup yields CDR1 SGHTA and CDR2 FQGNSA. The length of the CDR3 is 15 residues. Losses at the gene ends were 5 bases for V and 2 bases for J; bases not matched to a gene: 9. The CDR3 DNA follows: TGTGCCAGCAGCCAGCGGGGAGTGGTCCCCTACGAGCAGTACTTC. Translating it yields CASSQRGVVPYEQYF.

The chain couples TRBV2 to TRBJ2-7; 7 nucleotides line up with TRBD2. CDR3 length equals 15 residues. Germline CDR1 reads SNHLY; CDR2 reads FYNNEI. The trim removed 8 bases at V and 0 bases at J, leaving 10 bases unmatched. CDR3 in amino acids: CASPRDYSNSYEQYF. DNA for the CDR3: TGTGCCAGCCCTAGGGACTATTCAAACTCCTACGAGCAGTACTTC.

This clone appeared once. The gene calls are TRBV5-1 and TRBJ2-3, with TRBD1 matching over 9 bases. V was clipped by 4 bases and J by 7 bases; unmatched bases: 10. CDR3 size: 15 residues. Germline-derived CDR1 and CDR2 are SGHRS and YFSETQ. CDR3 DNA sequence: TGCGCCAGCAGCGGTATAAACAGGGGGCAAAATACGCAGTATTTT. Amino acids: CASSGINRGQNTQYF.

V is TRBV5-1 and J is TRBJ2-1, with 16 bases matching TRBD2. V shed 3 bases, J shed 0 bases, and the junction held 6 bases outside the gene matches. This CDR3 is 19 amino acids long. Germline values: CDR1 SGHRS, CDR2 YFSETQ. Here the CDR3 reads CASSSPGTSGGGSYNEQFF. The CDR3, as DNA: TGCGCCAGCAGCTCCCCCGGGACTAGCGGGGGGGGCTCCTACAATGAGCAGTTCTTC.

This clone turned up a few times. This chain joins TRBV18 and TRBJ1-1, with D possibly matching TRBD1 (5 bases). Germline CDR1 reads KGHSH; CDR2 reads LQKENI. V lost 4 bases and J 4 bases, leaving 10 bases between the germline ends. This CDR3 comprises 13 residues. The CDR3: CASSQGLSTEAFF. DNA for the CDR3: TGTGCCAGCTCACAGGGGTTGAGCACTGAAGCTTTCTTT.

This clone was seen a single time. CDR3 nucleotides: TGCGCCAGCAGCTCCGAAGACTGGACAGATGAAAAACTGTTTTTT. It encodes CASSSEDWTDEKLFF. The chain employs TRBV5-1 and TRBJ1-4; tentatively, D is TRBD1 (6 bases). Germline lookup yields CDR1 SGHRS and CDR2 YFSETQ. Deletions cut 3 bases from V and 6 bases from J, with 15 bases between. The CDR3 covers 15 residues. The complete variable domain, with remaining parts taken from reference TRBV5-1 and TRBJ1-4, reads KAGVTQTPRYLIKTRGQQVTLSCSPISGHRSVSWYQQTPGQGLQFLFEYFSETQRNKGNFPGRFSGRQFSNSRSEMNVSTLELGDSALYLCASSSEDWTDEKLFFGSGTQLSVL.

J is TRBJ1-1 and V is TRBV7-9; 12 bases fit TRBD1. The trim removed 5 bases at V and 6 bases at J, leaving 7 bases unmatched. Germline V gives CDR1 SEHNR, CDR2 FQNEAQ (reference sequence). The CDR3 is 15 residues long. The DNA for the CDR3 is TGTGCCAGCAGCAAGGGACAGGGGGCAGGCGCTGAAGCTTTCTTT. Protein sequence: CASSKGQGAGAEAFF.